The present T cell receptor (beta chain) was sequenced within a study of T cells in Graves' hyperthyroidism and ophthalmopathy. For Graves' hyperthyroidism to be stable, ophthalmopathy could not progress within 18 months. Patients having uncontrolled infection, another autoimmune disease, pregnancy or lactation were not included. PBMCs came from over 8.5 ml fresh peripheral blood. At least ten counts were recorded for this clonotype. TCR beta CDR3 regions were amplified from RNA. Using the HTBI primer set, a first-round RT-PCR was run on the TCR CDR3. TCRdb reanalysed the multiplex PCR reads using MiXCR and keeps one entry per CDR3 protein. Seen here are a few hundred thousand distinct CDR3 sequences, less than 25% observed once, and the top ten hold approximately 25%. Per the germline V gene, CDR1 is DFQATT and CDR2 is SNEGSKA (reference sequence). Between the trimmed V and J ends, which lost 0 bases and 7 bases, there was a span of 12 bases. This CDR3 spans 13 amino acids.

This chain links TRBV20-1 with TRBJ1-2, with D hard to call. This clonotype was sampled from a young man with Graves' hyperthyroidism. The material sequenced was blood. CDR3 nucleotides: TGCAGTGCTAGAGATTTAAGGTCAGCTGGCTACACCTTC. Translating gives CSARDLRSAGYTF.